This T cell receptor beta chain was retrieved from a study of T cell responses to AZD1222 COVID-19 vaccine. Overall study: It was second doses at about 4 or about 12 weeks that were pooled. Findings and caveats of the study: Donors were mostly white British, more females; clonal diversity possibly underestimated. Two doses of AZD1222 preceded a rise in Spike-specific TCR breadth and depth.

For this clone: Its antigen is currently unknown.

Sequencing was performed with immunoSEQ multiplex PCR; in TCRdb, only in-frame clones are kept and a portion is missing. This sample has about 150,000 clones, with approximately 90% found just once. This CDR3 is 14 amino acids long. Per germline, CDR1 SGHNT and CDR2 YENEEA. The V end was cut by 4 bases, the J end by 4 bases, with 11 bases between. V is TRBV11-3 and J is TRBJ1-5; the D is unclear. Sequenced material: peripheral blood, taken on day 0 of AZD1222 vaccination. The TCR was taken from an adult in good health. The CDR3 sequence: CASSSGKDNQPQHF. CDR3 in DNA: TGTGCCAGCAGCTCAGGCAAGGATAATCAGCCCCAGCATTTT.